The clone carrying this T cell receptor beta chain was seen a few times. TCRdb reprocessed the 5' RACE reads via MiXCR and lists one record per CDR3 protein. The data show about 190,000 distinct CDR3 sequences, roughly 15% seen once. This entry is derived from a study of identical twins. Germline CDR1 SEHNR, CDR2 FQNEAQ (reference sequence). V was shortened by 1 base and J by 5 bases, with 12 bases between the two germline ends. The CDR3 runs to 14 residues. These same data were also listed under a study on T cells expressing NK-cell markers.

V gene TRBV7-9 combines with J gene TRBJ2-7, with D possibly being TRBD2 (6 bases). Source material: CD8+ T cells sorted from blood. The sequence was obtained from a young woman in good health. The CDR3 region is CASSLERGFHEQYF. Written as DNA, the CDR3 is TGTGCCAGCAGCTTAGAACGGGGGTTCCACGAGCAGTACTTC. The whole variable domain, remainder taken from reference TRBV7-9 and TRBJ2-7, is DTGVSQNPRHKITKRGQNVTFRCDPISEHNRLYWYRQTLGQGPEFLTYFQNEAQLEKSRLLSDRFSAERPKGSFSTLEIQRTEQGDSAMYLCASSLERGFHEQYFGPGTRLTVT.